The T cell receptor (beta chain) under discussion was sequenced for a study of response to subunit inactivated influenza vaccine. Whole-study findings and limits: With each seasonal influenza vaccination, the authors suggested, few new T cells are recruited.

The germline CDR1 and CDR2 sequences are LNHNV and YYDKDF (reference sequence). This CDR3 region has 17 residues. The J segment lost 7 bases and the V segment lost 0 bases, leaving 9 bases of the junction unmatched. TCRdb used MiXCR to reprocess the RT-PCR reads, holding one entry per CDR3 protein. The data show 500,000 to 750,000 distinct CDR3 sequences, 12% to 15% seen once. Many counts were recorded for this clonotype. The antigen is unknown. The gene calls are TRBV15 and TRBJ2-1, with TRBD2 matching 10 bases. This material consisted of PBMCs from blood, taken about 12 days after vaccination. This TCR derives from a man aged 45-60 years who received an inactivated influenza vaccine. CDR3 nucleotide sequence: TGTGCCACCAGCAGAGAACTAGCGGGACGACTCGTGAATGAGCAGTTCTTC. Protein product: CATSRELAGRLVNEQFF.